Listed here is a single T cell receptor beta chain. Its antigen is undetermined. This sample is part of a study of regulatory dendritic cells for organ transplantation. Assay used: immunoSEQ multiplex PCR; TCRdb lists only in-frame clones, some missing. The sample has more than 9,000 clones; roughly two thirds are singletons. Study-level points and caveats: Of resting T cell subsets, memory CD8+ had the most alloreactive clonotypes. Memory CD8+ T cells were the most oligoclonal; naive cells were highly diverse.

Allogeneic regulatory or mature dendritic cells were co-cultured for 5 days with CFSE-labeled sorted T cells at 1:10. The germline CDR1 and CDR2 sequences are SGHRS and YFSETQ. This CDR3 spans 15 amino acids. The V segment lost 5 bases and the J segment 6 bases; nucleotides outside the gene matches: 10. This clonotype was obtained from a human donor in good health. What was sequenced was naive CD4+ T cells from blood cultured with dendritic cells. Indicated subset: CD45RA+ naive T cells. The chain uses TRBV5-1 and TRBJ2-7, with TRBD1 matching over 11 bases. CDR3 sequence (DNA): TGCGCCAGCAGGTCAACCGGGACAGGGGGTTCCGAGCAGTACTTC. Its protein product is CASRSTGTGGSEQYF.